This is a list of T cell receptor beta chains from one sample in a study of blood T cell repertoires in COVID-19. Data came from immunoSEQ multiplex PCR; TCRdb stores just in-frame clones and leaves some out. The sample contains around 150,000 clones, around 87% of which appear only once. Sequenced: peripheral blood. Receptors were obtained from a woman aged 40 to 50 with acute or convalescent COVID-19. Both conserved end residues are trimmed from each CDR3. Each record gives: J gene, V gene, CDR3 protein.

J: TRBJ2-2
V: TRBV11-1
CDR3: ASSSQQGVNTGELF

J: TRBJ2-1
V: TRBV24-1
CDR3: ATSRGTSTYNEQF

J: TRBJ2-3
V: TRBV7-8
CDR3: ASSLLSGGPSTDTQY

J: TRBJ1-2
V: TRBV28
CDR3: ASTKLLGGGYT

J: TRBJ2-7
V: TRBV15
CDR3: ATSSWDRGIYEQY

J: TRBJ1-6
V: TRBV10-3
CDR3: AISDPEAGAGLNSYNSPLH

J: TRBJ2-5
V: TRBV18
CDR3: ASSPPSSGETQY

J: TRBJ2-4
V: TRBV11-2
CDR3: ASGYRAKNIQY

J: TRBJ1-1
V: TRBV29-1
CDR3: SVLRGGTEAF

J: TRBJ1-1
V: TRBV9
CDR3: ASSVEDRNTEAF

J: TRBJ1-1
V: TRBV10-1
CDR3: ASSESLQGWRGTEAF